The entry below describes one T cell receptor beta chain. As yet, its antigen is unknown. This CDR3 contains 17 residues. V shed 1 base and J 1 base; nucleotides not matched to a gene: 6. Germline assignment: CDR1 SEHNR and CDR2 FQNEAQ (reference sequence). The assay was immunoSEQ multiplex PCR, and TCRdb's table has in-frame clones only and misses some. This table holds tens of thousands of clones, over 75% found once. This sample was taken from a study of T cell responses to AZD1222 COVID-19 vaccine. General study points: Reportedly, nearly half of unique spike TCRs recognized epitopes outside B.1.351/B.1.1.7 mutations.

The source of this sequence is an adult in good health. The genes are TRBV7-9 and TRBJ1-1, with 10 bases aligning to TRBD1. The sample was peripheral blood, taken on day 0 of AZD1222 vaccination. The CDR3 DNA sequence: TGTGCCAGCAGCTTAGATATTGGGACAGGGGCGAACACTGAAGCTTTCTTT. Translating it yields CASSLDIGTGANTEAFF.